Listed below are T cell receptor beta chains from one sample, sequenced in a study of blood T cells in healthy people across ages. Via MiXCR, TCRdb re-called the 5' RACE reads, giving one row per CDR3 protein. The data contain around 1,700,000 distinct CDR3 sequences, roughly 28% of them singletons. Sequences were obtained from blood. The receptors derive from a woman under 40 in good health. CDR3s include the opening cysteine and the closing phenylalanine or tryptophan. The order of the fields is CDR3 protein, clone size, CDR3 length, J gene, V gene. Clone size is not always given. Where it is, it says once, few, many or a class for expanded clones.

CDR3 protein: CASSHSLKGAWEQYF
clone size: .
CDR3 length: 15
J gene: TRBJ2-7
V gene: TRBV6-5

CDR3 protein: CSAHPRGTNQPQHF
clone size: .
CDR3 length: 14
J gene: TRBJ1-5
V gene: TRBV20-1

CDR3 protein: CSATYPDLGQQTQYF
clone size: few
CDR3 length: 15
J gene: TRBJ2-5
V gene: TRBV20-1

CDR3 protein: CASSQDNNPLKTQYF
clone size: .
CDR3 length: 15
J gene: TRBJ2-5
V gene: TRBV3-1

CDR3 protein: CAWSVAGHYGYTF
clone size: .
CDR3 length: 13
J gene: TRBJ1-2
V gene: TRBV30

CDR3 protein: CASTLGTGEYNEQFF
clone size: few
CDR3 length: 15
J gene: TRBJ2-1
V gene: TRBV7-2

CDR3 protein: CASSHDRGGTDTQYF
clone size: few
CDR3 length: 15
J gene: TRBJ2-3
V gene: TRBV6-4

CDR3 protein: CASSHELAGEADTQYF
clone size: few
CDR3 length: 16
J gene: TRBJ2-3
V gene: TRBV14

CDR3 protein: CASSRNREISYEQYF
clone size: .
CDR3 length: 15
J gene: TRBJ2-7
V gene: TRBV5-1

CDR3 protein: CASSELAGGRDEQFF
clone size: few
CDR3 length: 15
J gene: TRBJ2-1
V gene: TRBV2

CDR3 protein: CASSQRDFSEQFF
clone size: few
CDR3 length: 13
J gene: TRBJ2-1
V gene: TRBV11-1

CDR3 protein: CASSSKTDRNTEAFF
clone size: .
CDR3 length: 15
J gene: TRBJ1-1
V gene: TRBV27

CDR3 protein: CSVENPTGTNTEAFF
clone size: .
CDR3 length: 15
J gene: TRBJ1-1
V gene: TRBV29-1

CDR3 protein: CASRGWRSYNEQFF
clone size: once
CDR3 length: 14
J gene: TRBJ2-1
V gene: TRBV2

CDR3 protein: CASGPFGASYNEQYF
clone size: .
CDR3 length: 15
J gene: TRBJ2-4
V gene: TRBV6-5

CDR3 protein: CASSPDGYQETQYF
clone size: few
CDR3 length: 14
J gene: TRBJ2-5
V gene: TRBV5-1

CDR3 protein: CASSPGTIVYNEQFF
clone size: many
CDR3 length: 15
J gene: TRBJ2-1
V gene: TRBV7-9

CDR3 protein: CSVGGQGSEKLFF
clone size: many
CDR3 length: 13
J gene: TRBJ1-4
V gene: TRBV29-1

CDR3 protein: CASGTPEGEQFF
clone size: .
CDR3 length: 12
J gene: TRBJ2-1
V gene: TRBV7-9

CDR3 protein: CASSLAGKANYGYTF
clone size: few
CDR3 length: 15
J gene: TRBJ1-2
V gene: TRBV7-3

CDR3 protein: CASSLETSSYNEQFF
clone size: many
CDR3 length: 15
J gene: TRBJ2-1
V gene: TRBV12-3/TRBV12-4

CDR3 protein: CASSLLGGRADEQYF
clone size: .
CDR3 length: 15
J gene: TRBJ2-7
V gene: TRBV5-4

CDR3 protein: CSARRGRGASYNEQFF
clone size: few
CDR3 length: 16
J gene: TRBJ2-1
V gene: TRBV20-1

CDR3 protein: CASTQYGTNPYNEQFF
clone size: .
CDR3 length: 16
J gene: TRBJ2-1
V gene: TRBV3-1

CDR3 protein: CASSVQGGPCEQYF
clone size: .
CDR3 length: 14
J gene: .
V gene: TRBV12-3/TRBV12-4

CDR3 protein: CSAAKDTQYF
clone size: many
CDR3 length: 10
J gene: TRBJ2-3
V gene: TRBV29-1

CDR3 protein: CASSRGSVGGEQYF
clone size: .
CDR3 length: 14
J gene: TRBJ2-7
V gene: TRBV19

CDR3 protein: CASSWGGQQEETQYF
clone size: many
CDR3 length: 15
J gene: TRBJ2-5
V gene: TRBV7-2

CDR3 protein: CASSQVFGTDTTKLFF
clone size: .
CDR3 length: 16
J gene: TRBJ1-4
V gene: TRBV4-1

CDR3 protein: CASRRSGLNSEQYF
clone size: few
CDR3 length: 14
J gene: .
V gene: TRBV12-3/TRBV12-4

CDR3 protein: CASSLEDVPTQYF
clone size: .
CDR3 length: 13
J gene: TRBJ2-5
V gene: TRBV5-1

CDR3 protein: CAGSVGTNGYEQYF
clone size: .
CDR3 length: 14
J gene: TRBJ2-7
V gene: TRBV9

CDR3 protein: CASSLAPVAGATDTQYF
clone size: .
CDR3 length: 17
J gene: TRBJ2-3
V gene: TRBV5-1

CDR3 protein: CSAPGLREQTQYF
clone size: .
CDR3 length: 13
J gene: TRBJ2-5
V gene: TRBV20-1

CDR3 protein: CAGSESRVHGQYF
clone size: .
CDR3 length: 13
J gene: TRBJ2-5
V gene: TRBV11-3

CDR3 protein: CASSLGGGDSSYEQYF
clone size: many
CDR3 length: 16
J gene: TRBJ2-7
V gene: TRBV5-1

CDR3 protein: CASSQGSGGTNEQFF
clone size: few
CDR3 length: 15
J gene: TRBJ2-1
V gene: TRBV5-1

CDR3 protein: CASSPQLGQGTNYGYTF
clone size: .
CDR3 length: 17
J gene: TRBJ1-2
V gene: TRBV18

CDR3 protein: CASGFRTSGNTDTQYF
clone size: .
CDR3 length: 16
J gene: TRBJ2-3
V gene: TRBV12-5

CDR3 protein: CASSLGPGQGGELFF
clone size: few
CDR3 length: 15
J gene: TRBJ2-2
V gene: TRBV5-1

CDR3 protein: CASSLANRNTEAFF
clone size: many
CDR3 length: 14
J gene: TRBJ1-1
V gene: TRBV5-1

CDR3 protein: CASSPRTGVDGQETQYF
clone size: .
CDR3 length: 17
J gene: TRBJ2-5
V gene: TRBV18

CDR3 protein: CASSTGGTSGVYNEQFF
clone size: few
CDR3 length: 17
J gene: TRBJ2-1
V gene: TRBV11-2

CDR3 protein: CASSSGTNSYNEQFF
clone size: .
CDR3 length: 15
J gene: TRBJ2-1
V gene: TRBV5-4

CDR3 protein: CSARDLTSGQETQYF
clone size: few
CDR3 length: 15
J gene: TRBJ2-5
V gene: TRBV20-1

CDR3 protein: CATGTRMADTQYF
clone size: .
CDR3 length: 13
J gene: TRBJ2-3
V gene: TRBV24-1

CDR3 protein: CASSELGYTEAFF
clone size: few
CDR3 length: 13
J gene: TRBJ1-1
V gene: TRBV10-1

CDR3 protein: CASSPRRGRGGYGYTF
clone size: .
CDR3 length: 16
J gene: TRBJ1-2
V gene: TRBV27

CDR3 protein: CASGTRDNEQFF
clone size: many
CDR3 length: 12
J gene: TRBJ2-1
V gene: TRBV7-6

CDR3 protein: CASSSKTGLNEKLFF
clone size: few
CDR3 length: 15
J gene: TRBJ1-4
V gene: TRBV5-1

CDR3 protein: CASSLGQGRNEQFF
clone size: many
CDR3 length: 14
J gene: TRBJ2-1
V gene: TRBV5-1

CDR3 protein: CASSKHPAANEKLFF
clone size: few
CDR3 length: 15
J gene: TRBJ1-4
V gene: TRBV27

CDR3 protein: CASSREGSPGGYGYTF
clone size: few
CDR3 length: 16
J gene: TRBJ1-2
V gene: TRBV3-1